Described below is a single TCR beta chain sequence and its context. Its antigen is still unknown. J was trimmed by 3 bases and V by 1 base; bases with no gene match: 2. Germline-derived CDR1 and CDR2 are SGHAT and FQNNGV. This CDR3 has 15 amino acids. Generated by immunoSEQ multiplex PCR, the TCRdb table keeps only in-frame clones and is missing some. The repertoire includes about 2.3 million clones, 85% to 95% of them detected once, and around 0.4% sits in the top ten. This entry is derived from a study of shared clonotypes between healthy human individuals. Regarding the study as a whole: Donors were few, which limited the genetic and exposure-history diversity represented. Depth of sequencing was expected to influence donor clonotype sharing.

Adult donors, all healthy and HIV-negative, had no recent acute infections or vaccinations. Sequences were obtained from naive CD4+ T cells from PBMCs. The subset was: CD45RA+ positively selected. The sequence came from a man aged 18 to 35 in good health. Some clones in this sample may be carry-over from other donors' samples. The chain carries TRBV11-2 and TRBJ2-7, with 11 bases lining up with TRBD2. CDR3: CASSLGGTSGYEQYF. CDR3 in DNA: TGTGCCAGCAGCTTAGGAGGGACTAGCGGCTACGAGCAGTACTTC.